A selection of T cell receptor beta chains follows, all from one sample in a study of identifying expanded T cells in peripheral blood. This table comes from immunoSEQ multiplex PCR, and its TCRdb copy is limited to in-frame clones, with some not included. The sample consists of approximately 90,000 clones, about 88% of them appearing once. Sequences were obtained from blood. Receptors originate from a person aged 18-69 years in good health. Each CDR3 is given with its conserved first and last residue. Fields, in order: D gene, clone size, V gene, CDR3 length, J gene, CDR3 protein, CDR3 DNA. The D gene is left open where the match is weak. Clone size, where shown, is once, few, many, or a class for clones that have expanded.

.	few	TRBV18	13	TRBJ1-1	CASSLQGNTEAFF	TGTGCCAGCTCACTCCAGGGTAACACTGAAGCTTTCTTT
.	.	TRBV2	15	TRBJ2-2	CASRTGTVNTGELFF	TGTGCCAGCAGGACCGGGACTGTTAACACCGGGGAGCTGTTTTTT
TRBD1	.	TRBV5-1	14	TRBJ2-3	CASRGQFSTDTQYF	TGCGCCAGCCGGGGACAGTTTAGCACAGATACGCAGTATTTT
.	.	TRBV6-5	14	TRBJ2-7	CASRPAVVSYEQYF	TGTGCCAGCAGGCCAGCGGTCGTCTCCTACGAGCAGTACTTC
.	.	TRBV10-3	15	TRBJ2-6	CAISVFPSGANVLTF	TGTGCCATCAGTGTGTTCCCCTCTGGGGCCAACGTCCTGACTTTC
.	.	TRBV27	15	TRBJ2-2	CASSSLALGTGELFF	TGTGCCAGCAGTTCACTAGCTTTGGGCACCGGGGAGCTGTTTTTT
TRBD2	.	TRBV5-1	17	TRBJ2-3	CASSLGTSASSTDTQYF	TGCGCCAGCAGCTTAGGGACTAGCGCCTCTAGCACAGATACGCAGTATTTT
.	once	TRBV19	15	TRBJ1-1	CASSPRTDMNTEAFF	TGTGCCAGTAGTCCTCGGACAGACATGAACACTGAAGCTTTCTTT
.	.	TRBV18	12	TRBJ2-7	CASSPGGYEQYF	TGTGCCAGCTCACCGGGGGGATACGAGCAGTACTTC
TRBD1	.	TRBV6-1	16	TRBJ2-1	CASSEEGGQGGDEQFF	TGTGCCAGCAGTGAAGAAGGGGGACAGGGTGGGGATGAGCAGTTCTTC
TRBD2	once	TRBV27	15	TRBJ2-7	CASSLKLAGAYEQYF	TGTGCCAGCAGTTTGAAACTAGCGGGAGCCTACGAGCAGTACTTC
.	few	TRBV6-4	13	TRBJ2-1	CASSQGSYNEQFF	TGTGCCAGCAGTCAGGGGTCATACAATGAGCAGTTCTTC
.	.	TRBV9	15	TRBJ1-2	CASSPAGEGGYGYTF	TGTGCCAGCAGCCCCGCCGGCGAGGGGGGCTATGGCTACACCTTC
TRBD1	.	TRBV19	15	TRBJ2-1	CASSIGTGHRNEQFF	TGTGCCAGTAGTATAGGGACAGGGCATCGCAATGAGCAGTTCTTC
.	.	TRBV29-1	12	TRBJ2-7	CSVGTRSYEQYF	TGCAGCGTAGGTACTAGATCCTACGAGCAGTACTTC